Detailed here is one T cell receptor beta chain. TCRdb keeps only in-frame clones here, not all; method: immunoSEQ multiplex PCR. This table has some 240,000 clones, 92% appearing once. The data were taken from a study of blood T cell repertoires in COVID-19. V lost 10 bases and J 4 bases, leaving 16 bases between the germline ends. This CDR3 is built from 13 residues. The J gene is TRBJ1-2, the V gene TRBV23-1; the D gene is possibly TRBD1 (6 bases). TRBV23-1 is identified as an open reading frame with a role that is uncertain. Sequenced material: peripheral blood. This clonotype was sampled from a man in his fifties or sixties with COVID-19, enrolled during active disease. CDR3 sequence (DNA): TGCGCCAAACTACAGGGCAGAGCCTATGGCTACACCTTC. Protein: CAKLQGRAYGYTF.